These T cell receptor beta chains were read from a single sample in a study of blood T cell repertoires in COVID-19. Clones were read by immunoSEQ multiplex PCR, and TCRdb kept only the in-frame ones, dropping some. Of 250,000 to 400,000 clones in the sample, approximately 90% were seen once. Material for sequencing was peripheral blood. These receptors were obtained from a woman younger than 45 with COVID-19, enrolled during active disease. The conserved cysteine and the conserved F or W are not part of the CDR3 here. A D gene is named only where the DNA matches it firmly. Rows give clone size only sometimes, using once, few, many, or a class for an expanded clone.

NA | NA | 8 | TRBV6-5 | ASSRTEAF
NA | NA | 9 | TRBV20-1 | SARDQYGYT
NA | NA | 12 | TRBV27 | ASRGTVAGNTIY
NA | NA | 11 | TRBV5-1 | ASSGTGPYGYT
NA | NA | 13 | TRBV7-2 | ASSFLGPMNTEAF
TRBD1 | NA | 12 | TRBV3-1/TRBV3-2 | ASSETMDRLALH
NA | NA | 13 | TRBV7-2 | ASSLAWGPKQPQH
NA | NA | 13 | TRBV6-5 | ASSPYGLSNSPLH
NA | NA | 13 | TRBV7-2 | ASSFGGQSYNEQF
NA | NA | 14 | TRBV19 | ASSRQKSSYNSPLH
NA | NA | 11 | TRBV7-2 | ASSLGLNYGYT
NA | NA | 10 | TRBV2 | ASIQGLTEAF
NA | once | 14 | TRBV6-5 | ASSYRLSSYNSPLH
NA | NA | 9 | TRBV28 | ASSSPRRHD
TRBD1 | few | 14 | TRBV11-1 | ASSKTGGLVKNIQY
NA | NA | 15 | TRBV4-3 | ASSPKVTGSSYNEQF
NA | NA | 14 | TRBV4-1 | ASSQEMGLNTGELF
TRBD1 | NA | 11 | TRBV2 | ASRPGQGNGYT
TRBD1 | NA | 11 | TRBV7-8 | ASTPTGVQPQH
TRBD1 | NA | 14 | TRBV4-1 | ASSQSSGGWDSPLH
TRBD1 | once | 15 | TRBV4-1 | ASSQAGRTGVVYGYT
NA | NA | 14 | TRBV28 | ASSRSRLGGADTQY
TRBD1 | once | 13 | TRBV27 | ASSFQGARGQPQH
NA | NA | 9 | TRBV7-2 | ASSSTDTQY